Shown below are 25 T cell receptor beta chains from a single sample sequenced in a study of cytomegalovirus exposure and HLA in healthy donors (dated by TCRdb to about 2017). Library preparation employed the immunoSEQ multiplex PCR assay. The multiplex PCR relied on a mix of 60 forward primers for TCR Vbeta segments and 13 reverse primers for TCR Jbeta segments. TCRdb carries this immuneACCESS record with in-frame sequences only. Its versions omit some clonotypes, under half of them owing to an unresolved V gene in the studies checked, with the rest unexplained. This sample comprises roughly 120,000 clones, 60% to 85% of them detected only once. The biggest ten clones account for less than 3.5% of the sample. Sequencing input: PBMCs. The receptors shown here come from a woman aged 35 to 49 in good health and CMV-seropositive.

The rearrangement joins TRBV19 to TRBJ2-3; D is perhaps TRBD2 (6 bases). The germline CDR1 and CDR2 sequences are LNHDA and SQIVND (reference sequence). The germline V and J ends were trimmed by 5 bases and 4 bases, with 13 bases remaining between them. The CDR3 totals 14 residues. The CDR3 spells CASSFGGWADTQYF. The CDR3 nucleotides are TGTGCCAGTAGTTTCGGGGGATGGGCAGATACGCAGTATTTT.

CDR3 sequence reads: CASSENRDKHLSNQPQHF. The DNA of the CDR3 is TGCGCCAGCAGTGAGAACCGGGACAAGCATCTTAGCAATCAGCCCCAGCATTTT. This rearrangement joins TRBV10-1 to TRBJ1-5, with a weak D call TRBD1 (6 bases). This CDR3 comprises 18 residues. Germline V gene sequence: CDR1 WNHNN, CDR2 SYGVQD (reference sequence). V was cut by 2 bases and J by 0 bases, with 17 bases left in between.

The chain has TRBV7-2 and TRBJ1-1, with TRBD1 matching over 8 bases. Trimming took 5 bases from V and 5 from J; bases not matched to a gene: 7. CDR3 length equals 14 residues. Germline CDR1 reads SGHTA; CDR2 reads FQGNSA. The CDR3 region is CASSPGQAETEAFF. The CDR3 DNA reads as TGTGCCAGCAGCCCGGGACAGGCAGAAACTGAAGCTTTCTTT.

This chain's CDR3 is CASRGTTGTQETQYF. In nucleotides, the CDR3 is TGTGCCAGCAGGGGGACGACAGGTACCCAAGAGACCCAGTACTTC. This sequence joins TRBV6-1 and TRBJ2-5, with a tentative D call TRBD1 (6 bases). CDR3 size: 15 residues. Per the germline V gene, CDR1 is MNHNS and CDR2 is SASEGT. V was trimmed by 6 bases and J by 1 base, leaving 15 bases between them.

The rearrangement links TRBV4-2 to TRBJ2-7; perhaps TRBD1 as D (7 bases). V was shortened by 1 base and J by 2 bases, with 12 bases between the two germline ends. CDR1 is LGHNA, CDR2 YNFKEQ, per germline. The CDR3 has 15 amino acids. DNA of the CDR3: TGTGCCAGCAGCCAAGCGGCGGGACAGCCCTACGAGCAGTACTTC. As protein: CASSQAAGQPYEQYF.

The rearrangement links TRBV7-6 to TRBJ2-1; the match to TRBD2 covers 11 bases. CDR1 SGHVS and CDR2 FNYEAQ come from the germline V gene. This CDR3 is 18 amino acids long. After removal of 1 base from V and 5 bases from J, the junction contained 10 bases not matched to a gene. The CDR3 sequence is CASSLELLAGGLHNEQFF. CDR3 sequence (DNA): TGTGCCAGCAGCTTAGAACTGCTAGCGGGAGGACTACACAATGAGCAGTTCTTC. Drawing the rest from reference TRBV7-6 and TRBJ2-1, the complete variable domain is GAGVSQSPRYKVTKRGQDVALRCDPISGHVSLYWYRQALGQGPEFLTYFNYEAQQDKSGLPNDRFSAERPEGSISTLTIQRTEQRDSAMYRCASSLELLAGGLHNEQFFGPGTRLTVL.

The genes are TRBV4-3 and TRBJ2-7; TRBD1 matches at 7 bases. This CDR3 spans 16 amino acids. Losses at the gene ends were 1 base for V and 3 bases for J; bases not matched to a gene: 9. CDR1 is LGHNA and CDR2 is YSLEER in the germline V gene. The chain's CDR3 is CASSQVVGQNFYEQYF. In DNA form, the CDR3 reads TGCGCCAGCAGCCAAGTTGTGGGACAGAACTTCTACGAGCAGTACTTC.

The chain employs TRBV7-8 and TRBJ1-2; weak D call: TRBD1 (6 bases). This CDR3 has 14 amino acids. The germline V gene has CDR1 SGHVS and CDR2 FQNEAQ. The V end lost 5 bases, the J end lost 8 bases, and 18 bases lay between the germline ends. In DNA, the CDR3 is TGTGCCAGCAGCCGTCCAGCGGGGGGCGACGGCTACACCTTC. It specifies CASSRPAGGDGYTF. The variable domain in full, completed from reference TRBV7-8 and TRBJ1-2, reads GAGVSQSPRYKVAKRGQDVALRCDPISGHVSLFWYQQALGQGPEFLTYFQNEAQLDKSGLPSDRFFAERPEGSVSTLKIQRTQQEDSAVYLCASSRPAGGDGYTFGSGTRLTVV.

The gene calls are TRBV5-6 and TRBJ1-2; TRBD1 aligns across 7 bases. After removal of 2 bases from V and 4 bases from J, the junction contained 11 bases not matched to a gene. The length of the CDR3 is 16 residues. CDR1 is SGHDT, CDR2 YYEEEE, per germline. CDR3 residues: CASSLERGQGLYGYTF. CDR3 sequence (DNA): TGTGCCAGCAGCTTAGAAAGGGGGCAGGGACTCTATGGCTACACCTTC.

The gene calls are TRBV5-1 and TRBJ1-1, with 10 bases aligning to TRBD1. The ends lost 4 bases at V and 1 base at J; junction bases unmatched: 1. Germline V gene data show CDR1 as SGHRS and CDR2 as YFSETQ. This CDR3 has 14 residues. CDR3 amino acids: CASSRDRGNTEAFF. CDR3 nucleotides: TGCGCCAGCAGCAGGGACAGGGGGAACACTGAAGCTTTCTTT. Complete variable domain (other parts from reference TRBV5-1 and TRBJ1-1): KAGVTQTPRYLIKTRGQQVTLSCSPISGHRSVSWYQQTPGQGLQFLFEYFSETQRNKGNFPGRFSGRQFSNSRSEMNVSTLELGDSALYLCASSRDRGNTEAFFGQGTRLTVV.

There are a few counts of this clone. The rearrangement links TRBV30 to TRBJ1-6, with 8 bases identical to TRBD1. CDR1 and CDR2 (germline): GTSNPN, SVGIG (reference sequence). CDR3 length: 14 residues. J lost 6 bases, V lost 2 bases, and 3 bases had no gene match. The CDR3: CAWSIGQGNSPLHF. The DNA of the CDR3 is TGTGCCTGGAGTATAGGACAGGGTAATTCACCCCTCCACTTT.

As regards this clone: This same CDR3 is encoded by further DNA sequences in the sample. This sequence joins TRBV5-1 and TRBJ2-7, with 8 bases identical to TRBD2. V shed 0 bases and J 0 bases; nucleotides not matched to a gene: 2. The CDR3 runs to 15 residues. CDR1 and CDR2 from the germline V gene are SGHRS and YFSETQ. CDR3 sequence (DNA): TGCGCCAGCAGCTTGGGTGGGACTAGCTCCTACGAGCAGTACTTC. It translates to CASSLGGTSSYEQYF.

The chain links TRBV25-1 to TRBJ2-2; the D gene is possibly TRBD2 (7 bases). CDR3 length: 17 amino acids. Germline values: CDR1 MGHDK, CDR2 SYGVNS. The V gene lost 5 bases and the J gene lost 3 bases, with 19 bases spanning the gap. The CDR3 DNA sequence: TGTGCCAGCAGTCAAGGGTGGGCGGGGGCCTACACCGGGGAGCTGTTTTTT. This encodes CASSQGWAGAYTGELFF.

The chain combines TRBV7-9 with TRBJ2-2, with 7 bases fitting TRBD1. The CDR3 has 16 residues. The ends lost 2 bases at V and 4 bases at J; junction bases unmatched: 7. Germline lookup yields CDR1 SEHNR and CDR2 FQNEAQ (reference sequence). The CDR3 DNA sequence: TGTGCCAGCAGCTTAATAGGGGGCGTGAGCACCGGGGAGCTGTTTTTT. The encoded protein is CASSLIGGVSTGELFF.

This clone has just a few counts. CDR3 residues: CAWSVQSFQPQHF. The CDR3 DNA is TGTGCCTGGAGTGTACAGTCATTTCAGCCCCAGCATTTT. The chain joins TRBV30 to TRBJ1-5; D gene uncertain. The CDR3 consists of 13 residues. Germline V gene lookup returns CDR1 GTSNPN and CDR2 SVGIG (reference sequence). V was clipped by 0 bases and J by 6 bases, with 9 bases between them.

The rearrangement joins TRBV5-6 to TRBJ1-6; no reliable D call. The CDR3 has 11 amino acids. CDR1 is SGHDT and CDR2 is YYEEEE in the germline V gene. V lost 4 bases and J lost 7, with 3 bases in between. The DNA for the CDR3 is TGTGCCAGCAGCCAAAATTCACCCCTCCACTTT. Translation: CASSQNSPLHF.

The genes are TRBV19 and TRBJ2-4; 10 bases agree with TRBD1. This CDR3 is built from 16 residues. Germline CDR1 and CDR2: LNHDA and SQIVND (reference sequence). J was trimmed by 2 bases and V by 3 bases; bases with no gene match: 4. In DNA, the CDR3 is TGTGCCAGTAGTATTGGGACAGGGGATACCAAAAACATTCAGTACTTC. It codes for CASSIGTGDTKNIQYF.

The rearrangement uses TRBV5-4 and TRBJ2-5, with a tentative D call TRBD1 (6 bases). Trimming cost V 5 bases and J 1 base, with 12 bases left between them. Germline assignment: CDR1 SGHNT and CDR2 YYREEE (reference sequence). The CDR3 is 14 residues long. The CDR3 here is CASRYDRTQETQYF. CDR3 nucleotide sequence: TGTGCCAGCAGATATGACAGGACCCAAGAGACCCAGTACTTC.

V gene TRBV6-5 combines with J gene TRBJ2-7, with a tentative D call TRBD2 (5 bases). Germline V gene lookup returns CDR1 MNHEY and CDR2 SVGAGI. This CDR3 is built from 16 residues. V lost 2 bases, J lost 2 bases, and 16 bases lay in between. CDR3 DNA sequence: TGTGCCAGCAGTTACAGAATGGAGGTGGCCCCCTACGAGCAGTACTTC. This encodes CASSYRMEVAPYEQYF.

This clone was seen only a few times. The CDR3 loop reads CAIRNGGFGNTIYF. CDR3 sequence (DNA): TGTGCCATCAGGAACGGCGGGTTTGGAAACACCATATATTTT. The chain links TRBV10-3 to TRBJ1-3; D is ambiguous. Germline CDR1 is ENHRY and CDR2 is SYGVKD. The CDR3 totals 14 residues. The V gene lost 6 bases and the J gene lost 3 bases, with 12 bases spanning the gap.

This clone was picked up a small number of times. The V call is TRBV5-1, the J call TRBJ2-2; D is possibly TRBD1 (5 bases). Trimming took off 0 bases at V and 1 base at J, with 7 bases between the two ends. The CDR3 covers 15 residues. Germline loops: CDR1 SGHRS, CDR2 YFSETQ. In DNA form, the CDR3 reads TGCGCCAGCAGCTTGGGACAGATGAACACCGGGGAGCTGTTTTTT. Its translation: CASSLGQMNTGELFF.

The chain carries TRBV7-9 and TRBJ2-7; 8 bases fit TRBD1. Germline CDR1 is SEHNR and CDR2 is FQNEAQ (reference sequence). The CDR3 runs to 13 residues. Trimming took 4 bases from V and 3 from J; bases not matched to a gene: 2. The CDR3 region has the DNA TGTGCCAGCAGCTCGGACAGGGTCTACGAGCAGTACTTC. This sequence encodes CASSSDRVYEQYF.

The chain carries TRBV15 and TRBJ1-1; possibly TRBD1 for D (6 bases). This CDR3 comprises 16 residues. The V gene lost 3 bases and the J gene lost 0 bases, with 14 bases spanning the gap. CDR1 and CDR2 (germline): LNHNV, YYDKDF (reference sequence). As DNA, the CDR3 is TGTGCCACCAGCAGGCTAGCCGGGACACTGAACACTGAAGCTTTCTTT. Protein product: CATSRLAGTLNTEAFF.

V usage is TRBV2 and J usage is TRBJ1-1; 7 bases are a match to TRBD1. Germline V CDR1 and CDR2: SNHLY, FYNNEI. The CDR3 has 13 amino acids. Germline trimming cut 10 bases from V and 5 bases from J; bases unmatched to any gene: 10. DNA for the CDR3: TGTGCCACCGGGGTGAGGGGGCGGACTGAAGCTTTCTTT. Protein: CATGVRGRTEAFF.

The CDR3 bases are TGTGCCAGCAGCCAGACAGGGACCAAGCAGTACTTC. Its translation: CASSQTGTKQYF. The V and J genes are TRBV5-4 and TRBJ2-7; TRBD1 matches at 7 bases. CDR3 length: 12 amino acids. Germline lookup yields CDR1 SGHNT and CDR2 YYREEE (reference sequence). J lost 8 bases, V lost 4 bases, and 6 bases had no gene match. Full variable domain (missing parts from reference TRBV5-4 and TRBJ2-7): ETGVTQSPTHLIKTRGQQVTLRCSSQSGHNTVSWYQQALGQGPQFIFQYYREEENGRGNFPPRFSGLQFPNYSSELNVNALELDDSALYLCASSQTGTKQYFGPGTRLTVT.